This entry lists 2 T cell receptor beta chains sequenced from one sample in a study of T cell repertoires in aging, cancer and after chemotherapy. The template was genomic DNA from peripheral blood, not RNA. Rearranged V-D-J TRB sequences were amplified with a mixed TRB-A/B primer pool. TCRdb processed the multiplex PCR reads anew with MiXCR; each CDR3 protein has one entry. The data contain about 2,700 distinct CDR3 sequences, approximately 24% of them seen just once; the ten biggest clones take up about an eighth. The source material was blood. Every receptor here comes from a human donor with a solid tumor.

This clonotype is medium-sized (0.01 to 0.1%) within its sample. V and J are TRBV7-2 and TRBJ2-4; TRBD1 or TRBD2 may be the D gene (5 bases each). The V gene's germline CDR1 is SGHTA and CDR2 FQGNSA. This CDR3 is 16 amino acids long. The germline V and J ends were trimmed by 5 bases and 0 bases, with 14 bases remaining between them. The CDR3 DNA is TGTGCCAGCAGCCTATCCTCGGGGCTAGCCAAAAACATTCAGTACTTC. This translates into CASSLSSGLAKNIQYF.

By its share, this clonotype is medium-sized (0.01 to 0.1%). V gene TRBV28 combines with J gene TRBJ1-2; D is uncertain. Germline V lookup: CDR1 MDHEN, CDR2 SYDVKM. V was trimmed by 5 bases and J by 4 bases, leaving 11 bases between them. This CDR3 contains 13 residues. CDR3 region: CASSVPLGYGYTF. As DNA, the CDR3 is TGTGCCAGCAGTGTGCCACTCGGCTATGGCTACACCTTC.